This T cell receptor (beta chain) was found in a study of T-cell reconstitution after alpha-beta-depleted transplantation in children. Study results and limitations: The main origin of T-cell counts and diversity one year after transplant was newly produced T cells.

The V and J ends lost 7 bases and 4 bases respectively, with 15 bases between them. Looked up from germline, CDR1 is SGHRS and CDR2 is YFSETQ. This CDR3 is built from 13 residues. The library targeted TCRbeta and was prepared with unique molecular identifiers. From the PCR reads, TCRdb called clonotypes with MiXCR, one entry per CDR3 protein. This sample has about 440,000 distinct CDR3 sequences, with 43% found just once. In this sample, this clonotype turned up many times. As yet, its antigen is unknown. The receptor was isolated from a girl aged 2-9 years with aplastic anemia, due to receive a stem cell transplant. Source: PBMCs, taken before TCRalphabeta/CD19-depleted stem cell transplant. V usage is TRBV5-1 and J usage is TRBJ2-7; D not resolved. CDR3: CASSPGWGYEQYF. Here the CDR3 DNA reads TGCGCCAGCTCTCCAGGCTGGGGATACGAGCAGTACTTC. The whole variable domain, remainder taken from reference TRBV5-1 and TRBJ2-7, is KAGVTQTPRYLIKTRGQQVTLSCSPISGHRSVSWYQQTPGQGLQFLFEYFSETQRNKGNFPGRFSGRQFSNSRSEMNVSTLELGDSALYLCASSPGWGYEQYFGPGTRLTVT.